Here is one T cell receptor (beta chain) with its context. What it binds is not known. Reverse transcription used 0.5 to 1 ug RNA and random hexamers. TCR beta CDR3 was amplified by immunoSEQ multiplex PCR. This amplification extended across 54 Vbeta and 13 Jbeta segments. TCRdb recomputed calls from the immunoSEQ multiplex PCR reads with MiXCR, one row per CDR3 protein. The sample consists of 130,000 to 150,000 distinct CDR3 sequences, around 94% of them appearing once. These data are taken from a study of CD8 T cells in Susac syndrome. Sequencing of TCR beta drew on CD8+ and CD4+ T cells from blood. Bulk CD8+ and CD4+ cells came from magnetic negative isolation; CD8+ TEMRA by FACS. Findings and limits, study-wide: The study recognized that the number of individuals in its TCR sequencing and HLA analysis was relatively small.

The CDR3 contains 14 residues. Per germline, CDR1 DFQATT and CDR2 SNEGSKA (reference sequence). With 1 base removed from V and 2 bases from J, the gap between germline ends came to 11 bases. This receptor was identified in a human donor in good health. The sequencing sample was made of CD4+ T cells from PBMCs. The chain employs TRBV20-1 and TRBJ2-5; D possibly corresponds to TRBD2 (5 bases). This CDR3 reads CSARALRAQETQYF. The CDR3 nucleotides read TGCAGTGCTAGAGCTTTGCGGGCACAAGAGACCCAGTACTTC.